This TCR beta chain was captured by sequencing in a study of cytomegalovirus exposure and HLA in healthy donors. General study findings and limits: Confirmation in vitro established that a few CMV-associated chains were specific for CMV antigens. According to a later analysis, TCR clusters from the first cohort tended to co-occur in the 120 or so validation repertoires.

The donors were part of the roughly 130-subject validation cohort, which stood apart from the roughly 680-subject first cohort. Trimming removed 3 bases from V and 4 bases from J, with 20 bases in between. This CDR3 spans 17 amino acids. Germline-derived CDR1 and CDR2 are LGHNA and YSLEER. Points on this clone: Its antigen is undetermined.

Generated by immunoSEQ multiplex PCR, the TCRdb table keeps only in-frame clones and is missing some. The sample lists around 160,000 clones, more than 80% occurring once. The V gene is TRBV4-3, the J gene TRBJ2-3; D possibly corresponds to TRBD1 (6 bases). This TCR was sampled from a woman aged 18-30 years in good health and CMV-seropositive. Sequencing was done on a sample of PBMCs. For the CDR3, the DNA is TGCGCCAGCAGCCAGACCGAGACAGGTAGTCTGGCAGATACGCAGTATTTT. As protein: CASSQTETGSLADTQYF.